This passage covers 7 T cell receptor beta chains from one sample sequenced in a study of Graves' ophthalmopathy and Graves' hyperthyroidism. The sequenced template was RNA, covering the TCR beta CDR3 region. RT-PCR in the first round used HTBI primers; a second-round multiplex PCR followed. Using its own MiXCR run on the multiplex PCR reads, TCRdb lists one record per CDR3 protein. The sample has fewer than 400,000 distinct CDR3 sequences, roughly 18% seen once. The sequenced sample consisted of peripheral blood. These TCRs come from a woman under 30 with Graves' ophthalmopathy.

The CDR3: CASSSTGLEETQYF. For the CDR3, the DNA is TGTGCCAGCAGTTCCACAGGGCTTGAGGAGACCCAGTACTTC. This chain uses TRBV12-3 or TRBV12-4 with TRBJ2-5, with a tentative D call TRBD1 (6 bases). V was cut by 4 bases and J by 5 bases, with 14 bases left in between. The CDR3 is 14 residues long.

In this sample, this clonotype turned up many times. The rearrangement joins TRBV14 to TRBJ1-1; D is perhaps TRBD1 (6 bases). The CDR3 length is 13 residues. V was clipped by 1 base and J by 9 bases, with 12 bases between them. Germline-derived CDR1 and CDR2 are SGHDN and FVKESK. CDR3 residues: CASSQVRGIKAFF. The CDR3, as DNA: TGTGCCAGCAGCCAAGTAAGGGGGATTAAAGCTTTCTTT.

This clonotype was found a few times. The chain carries TRBV5-6 and TRBJ1-1, with 7 bases identical to TRBD1. Germline lookup yields CDR1 SGHDT and CDR2 YYEEEE. The CDR3 is 17 residues long. V lost 4 bases to trimming and J lost 0 bases; unmatched junction nucleotides: 12. CDR3 in DNA: TGTGCCAGCAGCCTGCCCGGACAGGACGAACTGAACACTGAAGCTTTCTTT. Residues: CASSLPGQDELNTEAFF.

This clonotype was counted many times. The V gene is TRBV3-1, the J gene TRBJ2-5, with TRBD2 identical over 9 bases. Germline-derived CDR1 and CDR2 are LGHDT and YNNKEL (reference sequence). Germline trimming cut 8 bases from V and 2 bases from J; bases unmatched to any gene: 9. The CDR3 is made up of 15 amino acids. CDR3 sequence reads: CASGLAGRVQETQYF. CDR3 in DNA: TGTGCCAGCGGCCTAGCGGGGAGGGTTCAAGAGACCCAGTACTTC.

The table lists this clonotype with many counts. The chain has TRBV6-1 and TRBJ1-1; D not resolved. CDR1 and CDR2 from the germline V gene are MNHNS and SASEGT. There are 13 residues in the CDR3. Deletions cut 3 bases from V and 6 bases from J, with 11 bases between. The chain's CDR3 is CASSDLLEAEAFF. The CDR3 coding sequence is TGTGCCAGCAGTGATCTACTTGAGGCTGAAGCTTTCTTT.

This clonotype was recorded at least ten times. The CDR3 DNA is TGTGCCAGCAGCTCCGGAGGCGGGACAGGGGGCGGCTACACCTTC. This translates into CASSSGGGTGGGYTF. The rearrangement links TRBV7-6 to TRBJ1-2; 12 bases are a match to TRBD1. V lost 4 bases and J lost 8; bases outside the gene matches: 8. This CDR3 contains 15 residues. Germline-derived CDR1 and CDR2 are SGHVS and FNYEAQ.

This clonotype appeared many times. The chain combines TRBV28 with TRBJ1-5; 11 bases match TRBD1. V shed 5 bases and J 7 bases; nucleotides not matched to a gene: 13. Germline-derived CDR1 and CDR2 are MDHEN and SYDVKM. This CDR3 has 17 residues. CDR3 sequence (DNA): TGTGCCAGCAGTAGACCTAGGACAGGGGGCCACAGGCAGCCCCAGCATTTT. This sequence encodes CASSRPRTGGHRQPQHF.